Ten or more counts support the clone carrying this T cell receptor beta chain. Its specificity is not known. The germline V and J ends were trimmed by 0 bases and 5 bases, with 11 bases remaining between them. The CDR3 contains 14 residues. Germline V gives CDR1 SGHDT, CDR2 YYEEEE. The entry originates in a study of T-cell memory formation after mild COVID-19. Study overall: TCR clusters were mostly confined to one donor each.

A 5'RACE reaction primed in the constant segment made cDNA libraries of TCR alpha and TCR beta, and these carried sample barcodes and UMIs. TCRdb recomputed calls from the 5' RACE reads with MiXCR, one row per CDR3 protein. The sample yields some 210,000 distinct CDR3 sequences, about 10% seen once. Notes on the study in general: Day 15 to 85 contractors were CD4/CD8 balanced; later expanders leaned CD4+.

Material for sequencing was PBMCs or a T cell subset sorted from them (not recorded which). The source of this sequence is a man in his late teens or twenties who had mild COVID-19 (a few samples of this study predate the infection). Cell type and time point are not known. V and J are TRBV5-6 and TRBJ2-5; TRBD1 might be the D (7 bases). Here the CDR3 reads CASSLDRGGETQYF. In DNA, the CDR3 is TGTGCCAGCAGCTTGGACAGGGGAGGCGAGACCCAGTACTTC.